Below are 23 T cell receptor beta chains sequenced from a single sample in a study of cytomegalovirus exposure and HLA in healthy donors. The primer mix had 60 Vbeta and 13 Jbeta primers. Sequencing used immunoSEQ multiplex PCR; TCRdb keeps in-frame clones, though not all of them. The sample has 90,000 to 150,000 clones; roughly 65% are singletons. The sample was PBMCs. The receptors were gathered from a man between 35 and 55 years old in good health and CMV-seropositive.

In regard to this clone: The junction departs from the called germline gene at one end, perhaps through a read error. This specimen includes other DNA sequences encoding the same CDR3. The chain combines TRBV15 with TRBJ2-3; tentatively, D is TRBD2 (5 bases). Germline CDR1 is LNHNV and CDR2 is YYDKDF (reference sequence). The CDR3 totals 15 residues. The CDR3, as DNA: TGTGCCACCAGCAGAGACCGGACTGGCACGGATACGCAGTATTTT. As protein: CATSRDRTGTDTQYF.

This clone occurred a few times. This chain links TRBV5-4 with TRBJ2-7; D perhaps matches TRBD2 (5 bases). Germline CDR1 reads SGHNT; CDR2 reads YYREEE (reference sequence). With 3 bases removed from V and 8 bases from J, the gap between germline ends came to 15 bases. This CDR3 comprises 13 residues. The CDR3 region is CASSSVAGGQQYF. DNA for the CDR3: TGTGCCAGCAGCTCCGTGGCGGGTGGGCAGCAGTACTTC.

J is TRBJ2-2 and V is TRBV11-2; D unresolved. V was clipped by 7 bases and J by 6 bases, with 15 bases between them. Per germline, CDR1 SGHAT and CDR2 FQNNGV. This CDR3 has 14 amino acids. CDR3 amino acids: CASIPTYNPGELFF. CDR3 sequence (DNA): TGTGCCAGCATCCCAACATACAACCCCGGGGAGCTGTTTTTT.

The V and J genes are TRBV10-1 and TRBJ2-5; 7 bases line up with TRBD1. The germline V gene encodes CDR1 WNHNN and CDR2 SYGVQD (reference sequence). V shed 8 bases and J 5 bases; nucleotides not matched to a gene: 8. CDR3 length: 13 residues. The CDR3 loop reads CASSGQTRETQYF. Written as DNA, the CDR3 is TGCGCCAGCTCGGGACAGACGCGGGAGACCCAGTACTTC.

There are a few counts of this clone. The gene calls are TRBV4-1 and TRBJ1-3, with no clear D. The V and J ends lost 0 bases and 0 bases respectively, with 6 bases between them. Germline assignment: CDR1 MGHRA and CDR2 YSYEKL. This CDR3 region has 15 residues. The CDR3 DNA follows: TGCGCCAGCAGCCAAGACAGGTTCTCTGGAAACACCATATATTTT. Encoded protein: CASSQDRFSGNTIYF.

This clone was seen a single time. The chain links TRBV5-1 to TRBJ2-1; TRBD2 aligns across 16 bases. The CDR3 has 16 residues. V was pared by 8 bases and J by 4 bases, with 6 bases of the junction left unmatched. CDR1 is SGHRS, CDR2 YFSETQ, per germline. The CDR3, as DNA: TGCGCCAGTGGGACTAGCGGGGGGGCTCGGTACAATGAGCAGTTCTTC. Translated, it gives CASGTSGGARYNEQFF.

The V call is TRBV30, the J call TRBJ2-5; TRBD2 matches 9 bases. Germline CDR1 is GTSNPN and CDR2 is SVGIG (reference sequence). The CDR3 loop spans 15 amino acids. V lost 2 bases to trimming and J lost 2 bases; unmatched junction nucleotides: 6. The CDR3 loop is CAWSRALAGQETQYF. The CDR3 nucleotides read TGTGCCTGGAGTAGGGCGCTAGCGGGGCAAGAGACCCAGTACTTC.

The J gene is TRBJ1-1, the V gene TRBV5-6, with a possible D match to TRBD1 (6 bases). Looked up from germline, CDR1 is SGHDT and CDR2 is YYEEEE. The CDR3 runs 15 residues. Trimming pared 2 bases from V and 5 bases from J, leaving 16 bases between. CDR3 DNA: TGTGCCAGCAGCTTCACCGGGGGGCTCTGGACTGAAGCTTTCTTT. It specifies CASSFTGGLWTEAFF.

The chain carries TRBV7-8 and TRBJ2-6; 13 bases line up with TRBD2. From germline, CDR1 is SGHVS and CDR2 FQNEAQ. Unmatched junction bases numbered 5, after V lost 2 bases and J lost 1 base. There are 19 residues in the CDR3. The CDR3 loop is CASSLKLAGGQSGANVLTF. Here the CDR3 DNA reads TGTGCCAGCAGCTTAAAACTAGCGGGGGGGCAATCTGGGGCCAACGTCCTGACTTTC.

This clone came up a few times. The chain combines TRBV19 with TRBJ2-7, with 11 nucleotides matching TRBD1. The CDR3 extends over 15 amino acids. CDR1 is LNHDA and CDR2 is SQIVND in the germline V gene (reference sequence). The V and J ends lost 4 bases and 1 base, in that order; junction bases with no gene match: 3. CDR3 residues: CASSTGTGGSYEQYF. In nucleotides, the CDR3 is TGTGCCAGTAGTACCGGGACAGGGGGTTCCTACGAGCAGTACTTC.

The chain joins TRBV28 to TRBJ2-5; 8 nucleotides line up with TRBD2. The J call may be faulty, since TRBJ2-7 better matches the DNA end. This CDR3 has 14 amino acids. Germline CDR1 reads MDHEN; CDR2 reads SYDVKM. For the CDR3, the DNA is TGTGCCAGCAGGCTAGCGGGCGCCTCCTACGAGCAGTACTTC. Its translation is CASRLAGASYEQYF.

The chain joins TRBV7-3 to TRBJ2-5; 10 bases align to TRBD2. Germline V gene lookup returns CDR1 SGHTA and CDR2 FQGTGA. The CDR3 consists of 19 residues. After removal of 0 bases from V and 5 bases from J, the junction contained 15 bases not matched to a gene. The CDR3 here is CASSLTYALAGGGRETQYF. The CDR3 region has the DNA TGTGCCAGCAGCTTAACGTACGCCTTAGCGGGGGGTGGGAGGGAGACCCAGTACTTC.

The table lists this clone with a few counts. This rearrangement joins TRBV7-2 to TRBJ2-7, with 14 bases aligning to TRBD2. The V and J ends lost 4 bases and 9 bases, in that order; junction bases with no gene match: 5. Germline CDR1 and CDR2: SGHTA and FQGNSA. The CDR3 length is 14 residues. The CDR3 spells CASSSGLAGVGQYF. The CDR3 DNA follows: TGTGCCAGCAGCTCGGGACTAGCGGGAGTCGGGCAGTACTTC. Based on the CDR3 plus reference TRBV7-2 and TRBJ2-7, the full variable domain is GAGVSQSPSNKVTEKGKDVELRCDPISGHTALYWYRQSLGQGLEFLIYFQGNSAPDKSGLPSDRFSAERTGGSVSTLTIQRTQQEDSAVYLCASSSGLAGVGQYFGPGTRLTVT.

CDR3 sequence reads: CASSYSLAGGVYEQYF. For the CDR3, the DNA is TGTGCCAGCAGTTACTCCCTCGCGGGAGGGGTCTACGAGCAGTACTTC. The V call is TRBV6-5, the J call TRBJ2-7; 9 nucleotides align to TRBD2. J was trimmed by 3 bases and V by 0 bases; bases with no gene match: 6. Germline CDR1 reads MNHEY; CDR2 reads SVGAGI. The CDR3 is 16 amino acids.

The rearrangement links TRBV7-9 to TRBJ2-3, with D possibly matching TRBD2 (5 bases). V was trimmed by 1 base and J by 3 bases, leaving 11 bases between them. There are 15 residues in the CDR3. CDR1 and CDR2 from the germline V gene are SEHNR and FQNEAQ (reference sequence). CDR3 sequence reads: CASSLVMGSTDTQYF. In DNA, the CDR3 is TGTGCCAGCAGCTTAGTTATGGGGAGTACAGATACGCAGTATTTT.

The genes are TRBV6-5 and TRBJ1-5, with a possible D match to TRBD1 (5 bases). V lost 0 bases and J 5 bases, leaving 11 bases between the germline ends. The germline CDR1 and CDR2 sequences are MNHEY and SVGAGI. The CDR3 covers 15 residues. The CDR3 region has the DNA TGTGCCAGCAGTTACTCCCAGGGTAGGGATCAGCCCCAGCATTTT. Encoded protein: CASSYSQGRDQPQHF.

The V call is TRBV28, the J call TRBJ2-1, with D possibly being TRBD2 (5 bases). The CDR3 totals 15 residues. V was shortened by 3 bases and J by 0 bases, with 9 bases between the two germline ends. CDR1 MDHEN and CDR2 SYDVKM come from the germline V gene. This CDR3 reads CASSLRVSSYNEQFF. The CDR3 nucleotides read TGTGCCAGCAGTTTGAGGGTAAGCTCCTACAATGAGCAGTTCTTC.

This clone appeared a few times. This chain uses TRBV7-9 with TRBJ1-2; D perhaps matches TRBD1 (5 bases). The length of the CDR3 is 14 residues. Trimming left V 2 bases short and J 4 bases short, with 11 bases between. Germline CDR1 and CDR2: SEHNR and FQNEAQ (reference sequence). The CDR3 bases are TGTGCCAGCAGCTTATTTTCAGGGCGCTATGGCTACACCTTC. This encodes CASSLFSGRYGYTF. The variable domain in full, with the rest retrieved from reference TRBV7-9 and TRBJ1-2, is DTGVSQNPRHKITKRGQNVTFRCDPISEHNRLYWYRQTLGQGPEFLTYFQNEAQLEKSRLLSDRFSAERPKGSFSTLEIQRTEQGDSAMYLCASSLFSGRYGYTFGSGTRLTVV.

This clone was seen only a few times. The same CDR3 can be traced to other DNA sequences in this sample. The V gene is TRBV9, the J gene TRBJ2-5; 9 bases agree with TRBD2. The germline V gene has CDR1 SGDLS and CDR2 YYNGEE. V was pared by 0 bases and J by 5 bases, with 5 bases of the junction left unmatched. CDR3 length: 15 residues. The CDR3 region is CASSVGSGRGETQYF. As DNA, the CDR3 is TGTGCCAGCAGCGTAGGTAGCGGGAGAGGCGAGACCCAGTACTTC.

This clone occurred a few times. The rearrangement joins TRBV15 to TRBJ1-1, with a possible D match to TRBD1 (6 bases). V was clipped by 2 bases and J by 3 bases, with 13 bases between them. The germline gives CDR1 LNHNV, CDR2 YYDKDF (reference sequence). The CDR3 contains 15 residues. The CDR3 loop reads CATSRLTGSHTEAFF. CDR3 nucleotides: TGTGCCACCAGCAGACTAACAGGGAGTCACACTGAAGCTTTCTTT.

CDR3 sequence reads: CASSSYRGTDTQYF. The DNA of the CDR3 is TGTGCCAGCAGTTCCTACCGGGGCACAGATACGCAGTATTTT. The J gene is TRBJ2-3, the V gene TRBV6-5, with D unresolved. This CDR3 spans 14 amino acids. The V and J ends lost 4 bases and 1 base respectively, with 9 bases between them. Germline CDR1 MNHEY, CDR2 SVGAGI.

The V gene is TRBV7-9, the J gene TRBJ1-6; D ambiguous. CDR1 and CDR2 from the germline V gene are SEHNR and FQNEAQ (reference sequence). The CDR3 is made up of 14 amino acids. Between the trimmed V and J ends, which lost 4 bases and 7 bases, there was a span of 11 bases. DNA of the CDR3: TGTGCCAGCAGCTCCGGGGTTTGGAATTCACCCCTCCACTTT. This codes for CASSSGVWNSPLHF.

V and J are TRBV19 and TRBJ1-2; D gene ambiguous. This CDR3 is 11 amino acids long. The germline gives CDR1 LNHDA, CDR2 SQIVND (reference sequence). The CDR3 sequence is CATGFDYGYTF. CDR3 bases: TGTGCTACGGGTTTTGACTATGGCTACACCTTC. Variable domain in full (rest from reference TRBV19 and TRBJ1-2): DGGITQSPKYLFRKEGQNVTLSCEQNLNHDAMYWYRQDPGQGLRLIYYSQIVNDFQKGDIAEGYSVSREKKESFPLTVTSAQKNPTAFYLCATGFDYGYTFGSGTRLTVV.